The 13 T cell receptor beta chains reported below all come from one sample, sequenced in a study of blood T cells in healthy people across ages. The second PCR ran about 6 to 12 cycles with a sample-barcoded 5' primer and J-beta primers. TCRdb itself ran the 5' RACE reads through MiXCR, one entry per CDR3 protein. The sample consists of about 780,000 distinct CDR3 sequences, approximately 24% of them appearing once. This sample was also put to use in a study of T cells of mothers and their children.

Sequencing was performed on blood. The receptors derive from a boy aged 5-17 years in good health.

The V gene is TRBV20-1, the J gene TRBJ2-5, with a tentative D call TRBD2 (5 bases). Germline V CDR1 and CDR2: DFQATT, SNEGSKA (reference sequence). V was trimmed by 0 bases and J by 4 bases, leaving 18 bases between them. The CDR3 runs 16 residues. The CDR3 region is CSAREFDPEVGETQYF. The CDR3 DNA follows: TGCAGTGCTAGAGAGTTTGACCCGGAGGTCGGAGAGACCCAGTACTTC.

This chain links TRBV7-2 with TRBJ2-5; D is perhaps TRBD1 (5 bases). The J call is in doubt because the DNA end fits TRBJ2-7 better. CDR1 SGHTA and CDR2 FQGNSA come from the germline V gene. The CDR3 loop spans 14 amino acids. Written as DNA, the CDR3 is TGTGCCAGCAGGCAAGGGGCAGGCTCCTACGAGCAGTACTTC. It encodes CASRQGAGSYEQYF.

In this sample, this clonotype turned up many times. The chain is built from TRBV7-2 and TRBJ2-5; D not certain. The CDR3 is 13 amino acids. Between the trimmed V and J ends, which lost 2 bases and 4 bases, there was a span of 8 bases. CDR1 is SGHTA and CDR2 is FQGNSA in the germline V gene. CDR3 bases: TGTGCCAGCAGCTTACTAGTCCGAGAGACCCAGTACTTC. This translates into CASSLLVRETQYF. The whole variable domain, filled in from reference TRBV7-2 and TRBJ2-5, reads GAGVSQSPSNKVTEKGKDVELRCDPISGHTALYWYRQSLGQGLEFLIYFQGNSAPDKSGLPSDRFSAERTGGSVSTLTIQRTQQEDSAVYLCASSLLVRETQYFGPGTRLLVL.

Only one count was recorded for this clonotype. The J gene is TRBJ1-6, the V gene TRBV7-3; weak D call: TRBD1 (5 bases). Germline-derived CDR1 and CDR2 are SGHTA and FQGTGA. The germline V and J ends were trimmed by 1 base and 10 bases, with 11 bases remaining between them. This CDR3 spans 14 amino acids. The CDR3 loop reads CASSLNGGQSPLHF. Written as DNA, the CDR3 is TGTGCCAGCAGCTTAAACGGGGGTCAATCACCCCTCCACTTT.

This chain links TRBV7-2 with TRBJ2-7; D perhaps matches TRBD1 (6 bases). The closer fit of TRBJ2-5 to the DNA end suggests the J call may be wrong. Germline lookup yields CDR1 SGHTA and CDR2 FQGNSA. The CDR3 extends over 18 amino acids. In nucleotides, the CDR3 is TGTGCCAGCAGCTTAGAGGGGGACACCCTCGACCCCTCGGAGACCCAGTACTTC. Translated: CASSLEGDTLDPSETQYF.

The V gene is TRBV5-5, the J gene TRBJ1-2; no clear D gene. V lost 1 base and J lost 8, with 9 bases in between. Germline CDR1 is SGHKS and CDR2 is YYEKEE (reference sequence). This CDR3 spans 12 amino acids. CDR3 DNA: TGTGCCAGCAGCTTGATGATGGGGGGCTACACCTTC. This codes for CASSLMMGGYTF.

In this sample, this clonotype turned up a few times. The chain joins TRBV2 to TRBJ2-7; D is undetermined. This CDR3 contains 10 residues. Per the germline V gene, CDR1 is SNHLY and CDR2 is FYNNEI. V dropped 8 bases and J dropped 9 bases, with 11 bases sitting between them. CDR3 sequence (DNA): TGTGCCAGCGCGATGTTAGGGCAGTACTTC. Translation gives CASAMLGQYF.

Only a few counts were recorded for this clonotype. The V and J genes are TRBV12-3 or TRBV12-4 and TRBJ2-7, with D possibly called TRBD1 or TRBD2 (6 bases each). This CDR3 is 14 amino acids long. Trimming removed 5 bases at V and 4 bases at J, with 15 bases between. Written as DNA, the CDR3 is TGTGCCAGCAGTATTGACGGGGGCCCGTACGAGCAGTACTTC. Residues: CASSIDGGPYEQYF.

This clonotype was found a few times. The V call is TRBV6-5, the J call TRBJ2-5; TRBD2 aligns across 10 bases. This CDR3 is built from 15 residues. Trimming took 2 bases from V and 5 from J; bases not matched to a gene: 5. Germline assignment: CDR1 MNHEY and CDR2 SVGAGI. CDR3 nucleotides: TGTGCCAGCAGTTACCAGCGGGGGGGCGGGGAGACCCAGTACTTC. It translates to CASSYQRGGGETQYF.

The chain employs TRBV20-1 and TRBJ2-7; weak D call: TRBD2 (6 bases). CDR3 length equals 15 residues. V lost 0 bases and J lost 0, with 12 bases in between. CDR1 and CDR2 (germline): DFQATT, SNEGSKA (reference sequence). The CDR3 bases are TGCAGTGCTAGAGATCGGCCGGGACTCTCCTACGAGCAGTACTTC. Translation gives CSARDRPGLSYEQYF.

Worth noting for this clonotype: The missing conserved phenylalanine or tryptophan at the end of this CDR3 makes a read error likely. The chain is built from TRBV12-3 or TRBV12-4 and TRBJ2-5; D assignment may be TRBD1 or TRBD2 (5 bases each). The CDR3 covers 13 residues. V was shortened by 5 bases and J by 3 bases, with 10 bases between the two germline ends. DNA for the CDR3: TGTGCCAGCAGTAATAGAGGGGAAGAGACCCAGTACCTC. Translation gives CASSNRGEETQYL.

J is TRBJ2-7 and V is TRBV5-1, with 7 bases lining up with TRBD1. After removal of 4 bases from V and 5 bases from J, the junction contained 9 bases not matched to a gene. Germline V gene data show CDR1 as SGHRS and CDR2 as YFSETQ. CDR3 size: 14 residues. The CDR3 coding sequence is TGCGCCAGCAGCCCAAGGACAGGAATCGACGAGCAGTACTTC. Translating it yields CASSPRTGIDEQYF. Together with reference TRBV5-1 and TRBJ2-7, the CDR3 gives the full variable domain: KAGVTQTPRYLIKTRGQQVTLSCSPISGHRSVSWYQQTPGQGLQFLFEYFSETQRNKGNFPGRFSGRQFSNSRSEMNVSTLELGDSALYLCASSPRTGIDEQYFGPGTRLTVT.

In DNA, the CDR3 is TGTGCCAGCAGCCTCGCCTCATCTCCAACTAATGAAAAACTGTTTTTT. It encodes CASSLASSPTNEKLFF. J is TRBJ1-4 and V is TRBV9, with D unresolved. The V end lost 4 bases, the J end lost 0 bases, and 13 bases lay between the germline ends. The CDR3 contains 16 residues. The germline CDR1 and CDR2 sequences are SGDLS and YYNGEE.